A single sample gave rise to the 2 T cell receptor beta chains below, sequenced in a study of regulatory dendritic cells for organ transplantation. The table came from immunoSEQ multiplex PCR; TCRdb's copy has only in-frame clones and leaves some out. The sample includes about 21,000 clones, approximately 83% of them seen just once. Sorted subsets were CFSE-labeled and cultured roughly five days with allogeneic dendritic cells. The antigens these receptors bind are not known. Sequences were obtained from naive CD4+ T cells from blood cultured with dendritic cells. The subset denotes: CD45RA+ naive T cells. These receptors originate from a human donor in good health.

As DNA, the CDR3 is TGTGCCAGCAGGCGTACAGGGGCAACTAATGAAAAACTGTTTTTT. Protein product: CASRRTGATNEKLFF. The J gene is TRBJ1-4, the V gene TRBV6-5, with TRBD1 matching over 7 bases. J was trimmed by 0 bases and V by 6 bases; bases with no gene match: 4. Germline values: CDR1 MNHEY, CDR2 SVGAGI. This CDR3 spans 15 amino acids.

V is TRBV10-3 and J is TRBJ2-2, with no clear D. CDR1 and CDR2 (germline): ENHRY, SYGVKD. CDR3 length: 12 residues. Trimming shortened V by 6 bases and J by 2 bases, and 4 bases separated the two germline ends. The CDR3 nucleotides are TGTGCCATCAGGCGAAACACCGGGGAGCTGTTTTTT. Its translation: CAIRRNTGELFF.